These T cell receptor beta chains were read from a single sample in a study of shared clonotypes between healthy human individuals. Clones were read by immunoSEQ multiplex PCR, and TCRdb kept only the in-frame ones, dropping some. The table has approximately 940,000 clones, less than 85% seen once. The specimen sequenced was memory CD4+ T cells sorted from blood. The receptors were sampled from a man aged 18 to 30 in good health. Both conserved end residues are part of each CDR3. The D gene is left open where the match is weak. Clone size is not always given. Where it is, it says once, few, many or a class for expanded clones.

once	TRBV10-1	-	TRBJ2-1	CASSEEHPIKGHEQFF	TGCGCCAGCAGTGAGGAACATCCGATCAAGGGCCATGAGCAGTTCTTC
-	TRBV9	-	TRBJ2-2	CASSPDLNTGELFF	TGTGCCAGCAGCCCTGACTTGAACACCGGGGAGCTGTTTTTT
-	TRBV29-1	TRBD1	TRBJ1-1	CSVDPDRGKAEAFF	TGCAGCGTTGACCCGGACAGGGGTAAGGCTGAAGCTTTCTTT
-	TRBV18	-	TRBJ2-7	CASSPQGSYEQYF	TGTGCCAGCTCACCTCAGGGGTCCTACGAGCAGTACTTC
once	TRBV2	TRBD1	TRBJ2-1	CASNGQGRNEQFF	TGTGCCAGCAACGGACAGGGGAGGAATGAGCAGTTCTTC
once	TRBV5-1	TRBD2	TRBJ2-2	CASSLGAGGPSTGELFF	TGCGCCAGCAGCTTGGGCGCGGGGGGGCCGAGTACCGGGGAGCTGTTTTTT
-	TRBV5-4	-	TRBJ1-1	CASSLEEGRGAFF	TGTGCCAGCAGCTTGGAAGAGGGGCGGGGGGCTTTCTTT
-	TRBV27	-	TRBJ2-7	CASSPRGGYEQYF	TGTGCCAGCAGTCCCCGTGGGGGCTACGAGCAGTACTTC
-	TRBV4-1	TRBD1	TRBJ1-4	CASSLDRLNEKLFF	TGCGCCAGCAGCCTGGACAGGTTAAATGAAAAACTGTTTTTT
-	TRBV5-1	TRBD1	TRBJ2-7	CASSRKGQGPSSYEQYF	TGCGCCAGCAGCCGGAAAGGACAGGGCCCAAGCTCCTACGAGCAGTACTTC
-	TRBV6-1	TRBD1	TRBJ2-3	CASRGQGSTDTQYF	TGTGCCAGCAGAGGACAGGGAAGCACAGATACGCAGTATTTT
-	TRBV4-2	TRBD1	TRBJ2-2	CASSEQGAPNTGELFF	TGTGCCAGCAGCGAACAGGGGGCACCGAACACCGGGGAGCTGTTTTTT
-	TRBV28	-	TRBJ2-2	CASALGGPAAGELFF	TGTGCCAGCGCCCTGGGGGGGCCAGCGGCCGGGGAGCTGTTTTTT
-	TRBV7-8	-	TRBJ1-6	CASSLVGSPLHF	TGTGCCAGCAGCTTAGTAGGTTCACCCCTCCACTTT
-	TRBV6-5	-	TRBJ1-6	CASSYDQGSYNSPLHF	TGTGCCAGCAGTTACGATCAGGGTTCCTATAATTCACCCCTCCACTTT
-	TRBV28	-	TRBJ1-4	CASSLYGKTNEKLFF	TGTGCCAGCAGTTTATACGGAAAAACTAATGAAAAACTGTTTTTT
few	TRBV19	-	TRBJ2-7	CASSNQNPYEQYF	TGTGCCAGTAGTAATCAGAACCCCTACGAGCAGTACTTC
-	TRBV29-1	-	TRBJ2-7	CSVEWGSSEQYF	TGCAGCGTTGAATGGGGCAGCTCCGAGCAGTACTTC
few	TRBV10-2	-	TRBJ2-1	CASSEGAGTRLMKQFF	TGCGCCAGCAGTGAGGGTGCGGGGACCAGACTAATGAAGCAGTTCTTC
-	TRBV5-8	TRBD2	TRBJ2-5	CASSFKGRGETQYF	TGTGCCAGCAGCTTTAAAGGGAGGGGAGAGACCCAGTACTTC
-	TRBV11-2	-	TRBJ1-4	CASSPREGFSEKLFF	TGTGCCAGCAGCCCGAGGGAAGGATTTAGTGAAAAACTGTTTTTT
-	TRBV6-5	TRBD1	TRBJ1-1	CASSLNRDRVTEAFF	TGTGCCAGCAGCCTGAATAGGGACAGGGTCACTGAAGCTTTCTTT
-	TRBV10-3	TRBD2	TRBJ2-5	CATRETSGGWTQYF	TGTGCCACGCGGGAGACTAGCGGGGGCTGGACCCAGTACTTC
-	TRBV9	-	TRBJ2-7	CASSGGQSPYEQYF	TGTGCCAGCAGCGGGGGACAATCCCCCTACGAGCAGTACTTC
-	TRBV2	TRBD1	TRBJ2-2	CASRKGATGELFF	TGTGCCAGCAGGAAGGGGGCCACCGGGGAGCTGTTTTTT
once	TRBV6-6	TRBD2	TRBJ2-7	CASDTSGRSSYEQYF	TGTGCCAGCGACACTAGCGGGAGGAGCTCCTACGAGCAGTACTTC
once	TRBV5-1	TRBD2	TRBJ2-2	CASSLPLAGVTGELFF	TGCGCCAGCAGCTTGCCCCTAGCGGGGGTTACCGGGGAGCTGTTTTTT
-	TRBV25-1	-	TRBJ1-1	CASSARGFPEAFF	TGTGCCAGCAGTGCCCGAGGGTTCCCTGAAGCTTTCTTT
-	TRBV28	-	TRBJ1-6	CASSFPQNNSPLHF	TGTGCCAGCAGTTTTCCCCAGAATAATTCACCCCTCCACTTT
once	TRBV9	-	TRBJ2-1	CASSVGTSSVNEQFF	TGTGCCAGCAGCGTAGGTACTAGCTCTGTCAATGAGCAGTTCTTC
-	TRBV5-1	TRBD1	TRBJ2-7	CASRLSGTGGYEQYF	TGCGCCAGCAGGCTCTCAGGGACAGGGGGCTACGAGCAGTACTTC
-	TRBV9	-	TRBJ1-4	CASSRYQGGGEEKLFF	TGTGCCAGCAGCCGATACCAAGGGGGAGGTGAAGAAAAACTGTTTTTT
few	TRBV15	TRBD1	TRBJ2-1	CATSRAGTGVNEQFF	TGTGCCACCAGCAGAGCCGGGACAGGGGTGAATGAGCAGTTCTTC
-	TRBV7-2	-	TRBJ2-7	CASSLTAYEQYF	TGTGCCAGCAGCTTAACGGCCTACGAGCAGTACTTC
-	TRBV6-1	-	TRBJ2-7	CASSEGVAVISYEQYF	TGTGCCAGCAGTGAAGGAGTAGCGGTGATTTCCTACGAGCAGTACTTC
-	TRBV15	TRBD1	TRBJ1-5	CATSRENLGTGANQPQHF	TGTGCCACCAGCAGAGAAAATTTGGGGACAGGGGCAAATCAGCCCCAGCATTTT
many	TRBV28	-	TRBJ2-2	CASSFRPGMGGTGELFF	TGTGCCAGCAGTTTCCGGCCAGGGATGGGAGGCACCGGGGAGCTGTTTTTT
few	TRBV7-7	TRBD1	TRBJ2-2	CASSLGQGNTGELFF	TGTGCTAGCAGCTTAGGACAGGGGAACACCGGGGAGCTGTTTTTT
-	TRBV5-1	TRBD1	TRBJ1-1	CASSLTGVEDTEAFF	TGCGCCAGCAGCCTGACAGGGGTGGAAGACACTGAAGCTTTCTTT
-	TRBV5-1	TRBD1	TRBJ2-3	CASSSGTEGDTQYF	TGCGCCAGCAGCTCCGGGACAGAAGGAGATACGCAGTATTTT
-	TRBV2	-	TRBJ2-7	CASSQIYEQYF	TGTGCCAGCAGCCAGATCTACGAGCAGTACTTC
-	TRBV18	-	TRBJ1-3	CASSPDFFSGNTIYF	TGTGCCAGCTCACCGGACTTCTTCTCTGGAAACACCATATATTTT
-	TRBV18	-	TRBJ2-2	CASSPPHPGTNTGELFF	TGTGCCAGCTCACCACCCCATCCCGGGACGAACACCGGGGAGCTGTTTTTT
-	TRBV25-1	-	TRBJ2-7	CASSPWGAYEQYF	TGTGCCAGCAGTCCCTGGGGTGCCTACGAGCAGTACTTC
few	TRBV6-6	-	TRBJ2-3	CASSVSTDTQYF	TGTGCCAGCAGCGTTAGCACAGATACGCAGTATTTT
few	TRBV30	-	TRBJ1-1	CAWSVVNTEAFF	TGTGCCTGGAGTGTCGTGAACACTGAAGCTTTCTTT
once	TRBV7-8	-	TRBJ1-1	CASSWGQNTEAFF	TGTGCCAGCAGCTGGGGACAGAACACTGAAGCTTTCTTT
-	TRBV28	-	TRBJ1-2	CASSRDRYYGYTF	TGTGCCAGCAGTAGAGACAGGTACTATGGCTACACCTTC
-	TRBV28	-	TRBJ2-7	CASSPRHGVYEQYF	TGTGCCAGCAGCCCGCGACATGGGGTCTACGAGCAGTACTTC
-	TRBV5-1	TRBD1	TRBJ1-1	CASGGQGGAEAFF	TGCGCCAGCGGTGGACAGGGAGGTGCTGAAGCTTTCTTT
-	TRBV7-2	-	TRBJ2-3	CASSFETGVRNTQYF	TGTGCCAGCAGCTTCGAAACAGGCGTGAGGAATACGCAGTATTTT
-	TRBV30	-	TRBJ2-7	CAWSVPGGAYEQYF	TGTGCCTGGAGTGTACCAGGCGGAGCCTACGAGCAGTACTTC
once	TRBV5-1	-	TRBJ1-3	CASSPASTGNTIYF	TGCGCCAGCAGCCCCGCCAGCACTGGAAACACCATATATTTT
-	TRBV6-6	-	TRBJ2-2	CASSYSLLSPGELFF	TGTGCCAGCAGTTACTCCCTATTATCCCCCGGGGAGCTGTTTTTT
-	TRBV28	-	TRBJ1-4	CAVTGGGHEKLFF	TGTGCCGTCACCGGGGGGGGCCATGAAAAACTGTTTTTT